This T cell receptor beta chain was identified in a study of cytomegalovirus exposure and HLA in healthy donors. Study-level information: An analysis done earlier identified about 120 million unique TCR beta sequences from around 180 million T cells.

In the PCR, 60 Vbeta and 13 Jbeta primers were used. TCRdb's copy holds only in-frame clones and misses some; the assay was immunoSEQ multiplex PCR. The sample yields 130,000 or so clones, roughly 80% seen once. Broader study findings: Roughly uniform depth of sequencing across donors was assumed in presence/absence analyses. Rare TCR sequences dominated, though some public TCRs recurred in many donors.

Note on this clone: Its cognate antigen is unknown.

Looked up from germline, CDR1 is SGHRS and CDR2 is YFSETQ. V lost 0 bases, J lost 4 bases, and 8 bases lay in between. CDR3 length: 14 amino acids. The TCR sequence derives from a female donor in good health and CMV-seronegative. Sequenced sample: PBMCs. The chain is built from TRBV5-1 and TRBJ1-3, with unresolved D. Written as DNA, the CDR3 is TGCGCCAGCAGCTTGGTAGGGAGAGGAAACACCATATATTTT. It is translated as CASSLVGRGNTIYF.